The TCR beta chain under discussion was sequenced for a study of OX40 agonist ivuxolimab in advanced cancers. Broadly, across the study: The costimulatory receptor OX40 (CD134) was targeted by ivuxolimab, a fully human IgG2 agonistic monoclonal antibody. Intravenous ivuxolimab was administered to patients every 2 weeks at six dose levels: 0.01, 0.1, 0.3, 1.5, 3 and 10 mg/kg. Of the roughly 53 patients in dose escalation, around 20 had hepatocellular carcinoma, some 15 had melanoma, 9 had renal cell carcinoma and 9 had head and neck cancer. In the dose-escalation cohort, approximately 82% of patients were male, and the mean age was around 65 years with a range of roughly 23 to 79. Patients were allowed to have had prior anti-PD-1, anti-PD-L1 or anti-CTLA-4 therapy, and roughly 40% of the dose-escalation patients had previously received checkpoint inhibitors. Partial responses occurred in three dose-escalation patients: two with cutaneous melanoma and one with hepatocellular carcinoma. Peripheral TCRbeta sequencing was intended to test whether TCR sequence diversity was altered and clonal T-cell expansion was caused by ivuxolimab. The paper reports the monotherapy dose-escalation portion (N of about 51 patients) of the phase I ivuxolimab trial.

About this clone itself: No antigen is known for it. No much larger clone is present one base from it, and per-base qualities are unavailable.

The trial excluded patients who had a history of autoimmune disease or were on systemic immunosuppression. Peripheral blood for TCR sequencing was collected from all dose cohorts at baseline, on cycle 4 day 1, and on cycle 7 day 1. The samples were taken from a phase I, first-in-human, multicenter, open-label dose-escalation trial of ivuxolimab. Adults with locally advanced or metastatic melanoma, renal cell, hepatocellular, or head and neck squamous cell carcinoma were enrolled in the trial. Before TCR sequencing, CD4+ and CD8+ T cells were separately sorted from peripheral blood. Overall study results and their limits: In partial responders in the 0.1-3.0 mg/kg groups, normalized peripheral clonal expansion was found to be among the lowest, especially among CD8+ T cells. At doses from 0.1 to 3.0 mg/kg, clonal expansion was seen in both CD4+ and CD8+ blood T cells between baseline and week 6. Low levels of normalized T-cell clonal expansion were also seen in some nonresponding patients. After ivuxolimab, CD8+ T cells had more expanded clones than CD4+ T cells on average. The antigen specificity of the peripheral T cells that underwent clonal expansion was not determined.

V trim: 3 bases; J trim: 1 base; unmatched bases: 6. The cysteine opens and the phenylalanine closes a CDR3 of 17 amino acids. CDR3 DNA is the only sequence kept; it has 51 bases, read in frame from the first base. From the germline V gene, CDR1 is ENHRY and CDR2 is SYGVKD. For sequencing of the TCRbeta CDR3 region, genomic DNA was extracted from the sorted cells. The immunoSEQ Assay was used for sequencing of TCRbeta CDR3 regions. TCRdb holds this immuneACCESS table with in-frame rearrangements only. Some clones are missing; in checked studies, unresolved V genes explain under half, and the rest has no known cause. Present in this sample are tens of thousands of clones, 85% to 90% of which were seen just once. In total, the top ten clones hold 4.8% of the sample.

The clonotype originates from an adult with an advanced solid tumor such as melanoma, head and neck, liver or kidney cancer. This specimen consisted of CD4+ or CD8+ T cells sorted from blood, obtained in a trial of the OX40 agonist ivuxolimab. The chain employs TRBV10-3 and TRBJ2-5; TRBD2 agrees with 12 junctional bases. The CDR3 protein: CAISDSSSGGAQETQYF. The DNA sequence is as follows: TGTGCCATCAGTGACTCCTCTAGCGGGGGGGCCCAAGAGACCCAGTACTTC.